Listed below are T cell receptor beta chains from one sample, sequenced in a study of blood T cell repertoires in COVID-19. Repertoires were generated with immunoSEQ multiplex PCR, while TCRdb's copy carries only in-frame clones and drops some. The repertoire holds about 45,000 clones, with 87% as singletons. The sample was peripheral blood. The source is a human donor in a cohort sampled during active COVID-19. Each CDR3 is given without its conserved first and last residue. Clone sizes are given selectively: once, few, many, or a class where the clone is expanded.

j_call,clone_size,v_call,cdr3_aa
TRBJ2-1,few,TRBV5-1,ASSLTSGSSYNEQF
TRBJ2-5,-,TRBV7-7,ASSLVGAGGPETQY
TRBJ2-2,-,TRBV19,ASLAGVNTGELF
TRBJ1-2,-,TRBV28,ASSLSGGGGYYGYT
TRBJ1-1,-,TRBV11-3,ASSLDQKTEAF
TRBJ2-1,-,TRBV9,ASSVDASGYQF
TRBJ1-5,-,TRBV28,ASSLLARGNQPQH
TRBJ2-1,-,TRBV28,ASSLYGLAGGNEQF
TRBJ2-3,-,TRBV9,ASSLTSGFKTDTQY
TRBJ2-7,-,TRBV28,ASSFGTYYEQY
TRBJ1-1,-,TRBV5-1,ASRNTGGSDTEAF
TRBJ2-7,-,TRBV7-2,ASSPHPGTGGYEQY
TRBJ1-2,-,TRBV5-5,ASSWGPGDSRGYT
TRBJ2-3,-,TRBV9,ASSVEGNTDTQY
TRBJ2-1,-,TRBV28,ASSFSSSYNEQF
TRBJ2-2,-,TRBV11-2,ASRMGQGAIGELF
TRBJ1-4,-,TRBV5-4,ASSLDKGREKLF
TRBJ2-2,-,TRBV29-1,SVGRPGRTGELF